A selection of T cell receptor beta chains follows, all from one sample in a study of blood T cell repertoires in COVID-19. The repertoire was sequenced with immunoSEQ multiplex PCR; TCRdb's copy has only in-frame clones and lacks some. The data show 150,000 to 200,000 clones, around nine tenths seen once. Sample: PBMCs or T cells enriched from blood (not recorded which). Receptor source: a young woman who had recovered from COVID-19. The CDR3 runs from the conserved cysteine through the conserved F or W. The D gene is left open where the match is weak. The listing skips clone size in some rows; elsewhere it reads once, few, many or a size class.

>TRBD2|TRBV6-5|TRBJ2-1|few
CASSYSASGSYNEQFF
TGTGCCAGCAGTTACTCGGCTAGCGGGTCGTACAATGAGCAGTTCTTC
>TRBD1|TRBV10-3|TRBJ1-1|.
CAIGGQGDTEAFF
TGTGCCATCGGGGGACAGGGGGACACTGAAGCTTTCTTT
>.|TRBV6-2/TRBV6-3|TRBJ2-1|.
CASSEGLLDEQFF
TGTGCCAGCAGTGAGGGCCTGCTCGATGAGCAGTTCTTC
>TRBD2|TRBV5-1|TRBJ2-1|.
CASSFGLAGLNEQFF
TGCGCCAGCAGCTTTGGACTAGCGGGACTCAATGAGCAGTTCTTC
>TRBD1|TRBV6-5|TRBJ2-7|.
CASSPRGRSYEQYF
TGTGCCAGCAGCCCCAGGGGGCGCTCCTACGAGCAGTACTTC
>.|TRBV29-1|TRBJ2-7|.
CSVSQGLEYEQYF
TGCAGCGTTAGCCAGGGACTTGAGTACGAGCAGTACTTC
>.|TRBV28|TRBJ2-7|.
CASRATGFYEQYF
TGTGCCAGCAGGGCTACGGGATTTTACGAGCAGTACTTC
>.|TRBV5-4|TRBJ2-7|.
CASSLDGRVHEQYF
TGTGCCAGCAGCTTGGATGGCAGGGTCCACGAGCAGTACTTC
>.|TRBV3-1/TRBV3-2|TRBJ2-3|.
CASSHRGSTDTQYF
TGTGCCAGCAGCCACAGAGGTAGCACAGATACGCAGTATTTT
>.|TRBV3-1/TRBV3-2|TRBJ1-1|.
CASSHRNGGNTEAFF
TGTGCCAGCAGCCACAGAAACGGGGGGAACACTGAAGCTTTCTTT
>TRBD2|TRBV11-2|TRBJ2-3|.
CASSSGTSGASTDTQYF
TGTGCCAGCAGCTCAGGGACTAGCGGGGCAAGCACAGATACGCAGTATTTT
>.|TRBV27|TRBJ2-1|.
CATKLRVRGSYNEQFF
TGTGCCACCAAGTTAAGGGTGAGGGGGTCCTACAATGAGCAGTTCTTC
>TRBD2|TRBV28|TRBJ2-5|.
CASRLGGGEETQYF
TGTGCCAGCCGCCTCGGGGGGGGTGAAGAGACCCAGTACTTC
>TRBD2|TRBV5-1|TRBJ2-7|.
CASSAGLAVSYEQYF
TGCGCCAGCAGCGCGGGACTAGCGGTTTCCTACGAGCAGTACTTC
>.|TRBV6-5|TRBJ1-2|.
CASREQAGYGYTF
TGTGCCAGCAGAGAGCAAGCGGGTTATGGCTACACCTTC
>.|TRBV9|TRBJ2-1|.
CASSVAIAPSFGEQFF
TGTGCCAGCAGCGTAGCAATAGCGCCATCGTTTGGTGAGCAGTTCTTC
>.|TRBV7-9|TRBJ2-1|.
CASRDTSLSTINEQFF
TGTGCCAGCAGGGATACTAGCTTATCTACGATCAATGAGCAGTTCTTC
>.|TRBV4-2|TRBJ2-7|.
CASSQERGSSYEQYF
TGTGCCAGCAGCCAAGAAAGGGGTAGCTCCTACGAGCAGTACTTC
>TRBD2|TRBV5-4|TRBJ2-7|.
CASSSGLADSYEQYF
TGTGCCAGCAGTTCGGGACTAGCGGACTCCTACGAGCAGTACTTC
>TRBD2|TRBV11-3|TRBJ2-1|.
CASSLELAGGLNEQFF
TGTGCCAGCAGCTTAGAACTAGCGGGAGGCCTCAATGAGCAGTTCTTC
>.|TRBV5-6|TRBJ1-2|.
CASSLDTERAATF
TGTGCCAGCAGCCTGGACACAGAACGTGCAGCCACCTTC
>TRBD1|TRBV5-1|TRBJ1-2|.
CASRTGEAYGYTF
TGCGCCAGCAGGACAGGGGAGGCCTATGGCTACACCTTC
>.|TRBV6-5|TRBJ2-2|.
CASKMGLNTGELFF
TGTGCCAGTAAAATGGGCTTGAACACCGGGGAGCTGTTTTTT
>.|TRBV5-4|TRBJ2-2|.
CASSFPGQLAGELFF
TGTGCCAGCAGCTTCCCGGGACAATTAGCCGGGGAGCTGTTTTTT
>.|TRBV6-5|TRBJ2-2|.
CASDGRANTGELFF
TGTGCCAGCGACGGCAGGGCGAACACCGGGGAGCTGTTTTTT
>TRBD2|TRBV24-1|TRBJ2-7|.
CATSPSGAYEQYF
TGTGCCACCAGCCCTAGCGGAGCCTACGAGCAGTACTTC
>.|TRBV6-5|TRBJ1-1|.
CASSRGNSGTEAFF
TGTGCCAGCAGCCGAGGGAATTCAGGCACTGAAGCTTTCTTT
>TRBD2|TRBV27|TRBJ2-3|.
CASSLFFFGGRNYTDTQYF
TGTGCCAGCAGTTTATTTTTCTTCGGCGGGAGAAACTACACAGATACGCAGTATTTT